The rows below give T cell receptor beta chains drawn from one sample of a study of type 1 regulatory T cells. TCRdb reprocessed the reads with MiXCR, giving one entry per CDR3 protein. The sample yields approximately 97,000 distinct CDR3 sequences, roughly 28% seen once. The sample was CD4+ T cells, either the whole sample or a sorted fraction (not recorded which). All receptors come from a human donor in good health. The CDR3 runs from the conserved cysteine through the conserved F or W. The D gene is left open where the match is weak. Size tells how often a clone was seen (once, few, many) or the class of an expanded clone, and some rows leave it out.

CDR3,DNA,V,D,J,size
CASSGGLGKNTEAFF,TGTGCCAGCAGCGGGGGCTTAGGGAAGAACACTGAAGCTTTCTTT,TRBV9,-,TRBJ1-1,few
CASSYSGATYEQYF,TGTGCCAGCAGTTACTCAGGGGCAACCTACGAGCAGTACTTC,TRBV6-5,-,TRBJ2-7,-
CASSPTPGTQYF,TGTGCCAGCTCACCAACGCCCGGGACCCAGTACTTC,TRBV18,-,TRBJ2-5,few
CASRPDRGIYTEAFF,TGCGCCAGCAGGCCGGACAGGGGTATCTACACTGAAGCTTTCTTT,TRBV5-1,TRBD1,TRBJ1-1,few
CASSSAGTYGYTF,TGTGCCAGCAGTTCAGCAGGGACCTATGGCTACACCTTC,TRBV6-6,-,TRBJ1-2,few
CASSALGGSGQETQYF,TGTGCCAGCAGCGCCCTGGGCGGGAGTGGCCAAGAGACCCAGTACTTC,TRBV9,TRBD2,TRBJ2-5,few
CASSLEALTDTQYF,TGCGCCAGCAGCTTGGAGGCCCTCACAGATACGCAGTATTTT,TRBV5-1,-,TRBJ2-3,-
CASISSLNEQFF,TGTGCCAGCATTTCTAGCCTCAATGAGCAGTTCTTC,TRBV3-1,-,TRBJ2-1,few
CASSSLGDFYGYTF,TGTGCCAGCAGTTCCCTGGGGGATTTCTATGGCTACACCTTC,TRBV12-3/TRBV12-4,-,TRBJ1-2,few
CASSLGGTSGRSSYNEQFF,TGTGCCAGCAGCTTAGGGGGGACTAGCGGGAGATCTTCCTACAATGAGCAGTTCTTC,TRBV11-1,TRBD2,TRBJ2-1,few
CASSEGTRNIQYF,TGTGCCAGCAGTGAAGGTACGAGAAACATTCAGTACTTC,TRBV6-1,-,TRBJ2-4,few
CASSLAAGKGTEAFF,TGTGCCAGCAGTTTAGCCGCCGGCAAGGGAACTGAAGCTTTCTTT,TRBV12-3/TRBV12-4,-,TRBJ1-1,few
CASGYLPGDTEAFF,TGTGCTAGTGGTTACCTACCGGGGGACACTGAAGCTTTCTTT,TRBV12-5,-,TRBJ1-1,few
CSASERGRMFF,TGCAGTGCTAGTGAGCGGGGCCGTATGTTCTTC,TRBV20-1,TRBD2,TRBJ2-1,-
CSVGGVSTGQYF,TGCAGCGTTGGCGGGGTATCCACCGGGCAGTACTTC,TRBV29-1,-,TRBJ2-7,-
CASSYFYGYTF,TGTGCCAGCAGTTACTTCTATGGCTACACCTTC,TRBV6-2/TRBV6-3,-,TRBJ1-2,few
CASSYLGLGTEAFF,TGTGCCAGCAGCTACCTAGGGTTAGGCACTGAAGCTTTCTTT,TRBV7-2,-,TRBJ1-1,few
CATGQGPYEQYF,TGTGCCACCGGGCAGGGCCCCTACGAGCAGTACTTC,TRBV19,-,TRBJ2-7,-
CASSHTGQGAYNEQFF,TGTGCCAGCAGCCATACCGGACAGGGCGCCTACAATGAGCAGTTCTTC,TRBV14,TRBD1,TRBJ2-1,few
CASSHRGKGGGHNEQFF,TGCGCCAGCAGCCACCGGGGGAAGGGTGGGGGCCACAATGAGCAGTTCTTC,TRBV5-1,-,TRBJ2-1,-
CSARDMDRGPGREQFF,TGCAGTGCTAGAGATATGGACAGGGGGCCGGGACGAGAGCAGTTCTTC,TRBV20-1,TRBD1,TRBJ2-1,-
CSGRLAGVIYEQYF,TGCAGTGGGAGGCTAGCGGGAGTCATCTACGAGCAGTACTTC,TRBV20-1,TRBD2,TRBJ2-7,few
CSAGHMGSTQYF,TGCAGCGCGGGACACATGGGTTCTACGCAGTATTTT,TRBV29-1,-,TRBJ2-3,-
CASSEVAGQIYNEQFF,TGTGCCAGCAGTGAAGTGGCAGGGCAGATCTACAATGAGCAGTTCTTC,TRBV2,-,TRBJ2-1,few
CSGQGSSYNEQFF,TGCAGCGGACAGGGGAGCTCCTACAATGAGCAGTTCTTC,TRBV29-1,TRBD1,TRBJ2-1,few
CASSFGPQGQVAYEQYF,TGTGCCAGCAGCTTTGGGCCCCAGGGACAGGTGGCCTACGAGCAGTACTTC,TRBV5-4,TRBD1,TRBJ2-7,-
CASSQVWANTGELFF,TGTGCCAGCAGCCAAGTATGGGCGAACACCGGGGAGCTGTTTTTT,TRBV3-1,-,TRBJ2-2,-
CASSFTRGAADTQYF,TGTGCCAGCAGCTTTACGAGAGGGGCCGCAGATACGCAGTATTTT,TRBV7-2,-,TRBJ2-3,-
CAISDKSYEQYF,TGTGCCATCAGTGATAAGTCCTACGAGCAGTACTTC,TRBV10-3,-,TRBJ2-7,-
CSASGQASVVAKNIQYF,TGCAGTGCTAGTGGACAAGCGTCCGTTGTAGCCAAAAACATTCAGTACTTC,TRBV20-1,-,TRBJ2-4,-
CASCTGKEETQYF,TGTGCCAGCTGCACAGGGAAGGAAGAGACCCAGTACTTC,TRBV12-3/TRBV12-4,-,TRBJ2-5,few
CASSQRTSGTEQYF,TGCGCCAGCAGCCAGAGGACTAGCGGGACCGAGCAGTACTTC,TRBV4-1,TRBD2,TRBJ2-7,-
CASSQPQGLAGGQETQYF,TGCGCCAGCAGCCAACCACAGGGACTAGCGGGAGGTCAAGAGACCCAGTACTTC,TRBV4-1,TRBD2,TRBJ2-5,-
CASDKTDDSYEQYF,TGTGCCAGCGATAAGACAGACGACTCCTACGAGCAGTACTTC,TRBV19,-,TRBJ2-7,once
CASSPDRGSFGANVLTF,TGTGCCAGCAGCCCGGACAGGGGATCGTTTGGGGCCAACGTCCTGACTTTC,TRBV7-2,TRBD1,TRBJ2-6,-
CASSLYLYEQYF,TGTGCCAGCAGCCTTTACCTTTACGAGCAGTACTTC,TRBV6-2/TRBV6-3,-,TRBJ2-7,-
CASSLALNYGYTF,TGTGCCAGCAGCTTAGCCCTAAACTATGGCTACACCTTC,TRBV11-2,-,TRBJ1-2,-
CASSRDRAYEQYF,TGTGCCAGTTCCCGGGACAGGGCCTACGAGCAGTACTTC,TRBV19,TRBD1,TRBJ2-7,once
CASSQIRGTGEDTQYF,TGCGCCAGCAGCCAGATACGCGGGACAGGGGAGGATACGCAGTATTTT,TRBV5-1,TRBD1,TRBJ2-3,-
CASSRLSGSNEQFF,TGTGCCAGCAGCCGACTTAGCGGGAGTAATGAGCAGTTCTTC,TRBV7-9,TRBD2,TRBJ2-1,-
CSARPGQTYEQYF,TGCAGTGCTAGACCCGGACAGACCTACGAGCAGTACTTC,TRBV20-1,-,TRBJ2-7,-
CASGLIAGGPNNEQFF,TGTGCTAGTGGTTTGATAGCGGGAGGGCCCAACAATGAGCAGTTCTTC,TRBV12-5,TRBD2,TRBJ2-1,-
CASKKDPDTQYF,TGTGCCAGTAAAAAGGACCCAGATACGCAGTATTTT,TRBV6-1,-,TRBJ2-3,-
CASSLAGAGEQYF,TGTGCCAGCAGTTTAGCGGGAGCCGGGGAGCAGTACTTC,TRBV28,TRBD2,TRBJ2-7,few
CASSQDRLDRGIMPQHF,TGTGCCAGCAGCCAAGATAGATTGGACAGGGGCATTATGCCCCAGCATTTT,TRBV3-1,TRBD1,TRBJ1-5,-
CASSYSSQVTKTQYF,TGTGCCAGCAGTTACTCGAGCCAGGTTACGAAGACCCAGTACTTC,TRBV6-5,-,TRBJ2-5,-
CAWSGSAGNYGYTF,TGTGCCTGGAGTGGAAGCGCAGGGAACTATGGCTACACCTTC,TRBV30,-,TRBJ1-2,-
CSVIQGKNEQYF,TGCAGCGTTATCCAGGGGAAGAACGAGCAGTACTTC,TRBV29-1,-,TRBJ2-7,-
CASSLAVGTGELFF,TGTGCCAGCAGCTTAGCCGTGGGAACCGGGGAGCTGTTTTTT,TRBV7-2,-,TRBJ2-2,many
CASSLDGVGGQETQYF,TGCGCCAGCAGCTTGGACGGCGTAGGGGGTCAAGAGACCCAGTACTTC,TRBV5-1,-,TRBJ2-5,few
CSARDRTSGSYEQYF,TGCAGTGCTAGAGATAGGACTAGCGGGAGTTACGAGCAGTACTTC,TRBV20-1,TRBD2,TRBJ2-7,-
CASSQAIARVQFF,TGTGCCAGCAGCCAAGCTATCGCACGGGTTCAGTTCTTC,TRBV3-1,-,TRBJ2-1,-
CAISEIGADTQYF,TGTGCCATAAGCGAGATTGGGGCAGATACGCAGTATTTT,TRBV2,-,TRBJ2-3,-
CASKRAGSSYEQYF,TGTGCCAGCAAAAGGGCAGGGAGCTCCTACGAGCAGTACTTC,TRBV28,-,TRBJ2-7,-
CASSLAGLAGVRLTDTQYF,TGTGCCAGCAGCTTGGCGGGACTAGCGGGAGTGAGGCTGACAGATACGCAGTATTTT,TRBV5-6,TRBD2,TRBJ2-3,-
CASSQAAVWQGDQPQHF,TGTGCCAGCAGCCAAGCGGCGGTGTGGCAGGGCGATCAGCCCCAGCATTTT,TRBV4-2,-,TRBJ1-5,-
CASSSGLAADTQYF,TGCGCCAGCAGCTCGGGACTAGCGGCAGATACGCAGTATTTT,TRBV5-1,TRBD2,TRBJ2-3,many
CSVVWGDDTYGYTF,TGCAGCGTTGTTTGGGGGGACGACACCTATGGCTACACCTTC,TRBV29-1,-,TRBJ1-2,-